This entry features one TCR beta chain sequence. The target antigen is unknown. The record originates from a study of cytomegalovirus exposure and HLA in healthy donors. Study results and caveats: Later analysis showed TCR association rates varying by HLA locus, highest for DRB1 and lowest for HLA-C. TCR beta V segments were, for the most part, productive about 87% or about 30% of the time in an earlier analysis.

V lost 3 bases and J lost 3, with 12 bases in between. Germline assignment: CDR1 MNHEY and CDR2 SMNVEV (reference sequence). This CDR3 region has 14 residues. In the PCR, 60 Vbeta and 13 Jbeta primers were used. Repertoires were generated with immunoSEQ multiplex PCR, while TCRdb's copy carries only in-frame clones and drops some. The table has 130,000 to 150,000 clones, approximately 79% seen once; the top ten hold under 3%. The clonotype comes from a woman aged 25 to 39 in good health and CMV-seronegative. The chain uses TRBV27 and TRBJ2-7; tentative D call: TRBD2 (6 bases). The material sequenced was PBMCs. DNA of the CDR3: TGTGCCAGCAGTTTGGGGCGGGGTATCTACGAGCAGTACTTC. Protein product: CASSLGRGIYEQYF.